Sequencing of this TCR beta chain was carried out in a study of CD8+CD57+ T cells in acquired aplastic anemia. Study-wide context: As sequenced from healthy donors, CD4+ cells averaged roughly 11 million reads.

The use of genomic DNA as template underpinned the TCR beta VDJ and CDR3 profiling. TCRdb fed the reads into MiXCR, producing one record per CDR3 protein. The data contain some 130,000 distinct CDR3 sequences, roughly two fifths of them singletons. V lost 7 bases, J lost 2 bases, and 7 bases lay in between. The CDR3 consists of 12 residues. Germline V gene sequence: CDR1 MGHDK, CDR2 SYGVNS. The chain joins TRBV25-1 to TRBJ2-3; the D is unclear. The clonotype was recovered from a human donor in good health, serving as a control. The material sequenced was sorted CD4+, CD8+, or CD8+CD57+ T cells (not recorded which) from PBMCs. The CDR3 nucleotides read TGTGCCAGCAAGACGACCACAGATACGCAGTATTTT. Protein sequence: CASKTTTDTQYF.